A selection of T cell receptor beta chains follows, all from one sample in a study of chemoradiotherapy in HPV16-positive cancers. Here immunoSEQ multiplex PCR was the method, and the copy in TCRdb shows in-frame clones only, minus some. Of around 62,000 clones in the sample, about nine tenths were seen once. The material was blood, obtained from a patient who underwent chemoradiotherapy. The receptor set was obtained from a human donor with HPV-associated anogenital cancer. Both conserved end residues are part of each CDR3. A D gene is named only where the DNA matches it firmly. Size is stated for part of the rows, as once, few or many counts, or as a class when the clone is expanded.

cdr3_length d_call j_call v_call clone_size cdr3_aa cdr3_nt
13 TRBD2 TRBJ2-1 TRBV10-3 few CAIKRDSAGEQFF TGTGCCATCAAACGGGACTCAGCGGGGGAGCAGTTCTTC
15 TRBD1 TRBJ1-6 TRBV5-1 . CASSFSGTGDSPLHF TGCGCCAGCAGCTTTTCCGGGACAGGGGACTCACCCCTCCACTTT
11 . TRBJ2-1 TRBV20-1 . CSALYYNEQFF TGCAGTGCTCTATACTACAATGAGCAGTTCTTC
18 TRBD2 TRBJ2-2 TRBV2 . CASSEGSRRERGTGELFF TGTGCCAGCAGTGAGGGGTCAAGGCGGGAGAGAGGCACCGGGGAGCTGTTTTTT
14 . TRBJ2-5 TRBV27 . CASSFVGGQETQYF TGTGCCAGCAGTTTCGTGGGGGGACAAGAGACCCAGTACTTC
13 . TRBJ1-1 TRBV7-3 few CASSLGENTEAFF TGTGCCAGCAGCTTAGGTGAGAACACTGAAGCTTTCTTT
14 . TRBJ2-5 TRBV7-9 . CASSVPREQETQYF TGTGCCAGCAGCGTACCACGGGAACAAGAGACCCAGTACTTC
18 . TRBJ1-4 TRBV5-1 . CASSSPEGRDVTNEKLFF TGCGCCAGCAGCTCCCCTGAGGGAAGGGATGTAACTAATGAAAAACTGTTTTTT
15 TRBD2 TRBJ2-1 TRBV10-1 . CASSTGTSGDNEQFF TGCGCCAGCAGCACCGGGACTAGCGGGGACAATGAGCAGTTCTTC
17 TRBD2 TRBJ2-1 TRBV19 once CASSMSSGGPPYNEQFF TGTGCCAGTAGTATGTCTAGCGGGGGACCTCCCTACAATGAGCAGTTCTTC
15 TRBD1 TRBJ1-1 TRBV19 . CASSIPDRQNTEAFF TGTGCCAGTAGTATCCCGGACAGGCAGAACACTGAAGCTTTCTTT
15 . TRBJ1-2 TRBV28 . CASSQEGRMNYGYTF TGTGCCAGCAGTCAAGAAGGGAGGATGAACTATGGCTACACCTTC
21 TRBD1 TRBJ2-3 TRBV7-6 . CASSPRGQTLGSSSSTDTQYF TGTGCCAGCAGCCCCCGGGGACAGACCTTAGGCTCTAGCAGTAGCACAGATACGCAGTATTTT
15 . TRBJ1-1 TRBV9 . CASSVGGNTFSEAFF TGTGCCAGCAGCGTAGGGGGGAACACCTTCTCTGAAGCTTTCTTT
14 . TRBJ1-2 TRBV21-1 . CARSSRECFYGYTF TGTGCCAGATCATCCCGGGAGTGTTTTTATGGCTACACCTTC
14 . TRBJ1-2 TRBV19 once CASSIEGSVYGYTF TGTGCCAGTAGTATAGAGGGCAGTGTCTATGGCTACACCTTC
14 . TRBJ2-5 TRBV5-1 . CASSLMSGQETQYF TGCGCCAGCAGCTTGATGTCAGGTCAAGAGACCCAGTACTTC
15 TRBD2 TRBJ2-7 TRBV5-4 . CASSLGAGVAHEQYF TGTGCCAGCAGCTTGGGTGCGGGAGTGGCCCACGAGCAGTACTTC
19 TRBD1 TRBJ1-5 TRBV19 . CASSIFSTGWGGSNQPQHF TGTGCCAGTAGTATTTTCTCGACAGGGTGGGGAGGTAGCAATCAGCCCCAGCATTTT
14 TRBD1 TRBJ2-7 TRBV27 . CASRAGTGLYEQYF TGTGCCAGCCGCGCCGGGACAGGGCTCTACGAGCAGTACTTC
12 . TRBJ2-7 TRBV4-1 . CASSQPNGEQYF TGCGCCAGCAGCCAACCTAACGGAGAGCAGTACTTC
14 . TRBJ1-3 TRBV30 . CAWSERGPGNTIYF TGTGCCTGGAGTGAGCGAGGGCCTGGAAACACCATATATTTT